A selection of T cell receptor beta chains follows, all from one sample in a study of T cells after yellow fever vaccination. TCRdb re-analysed the 5' RACE reads in MiXCR, keeping a single row per CDR3 protein. The sample includes 340,000 or so distinct CDR3 sequences, roughly an eighth of them seen just once. The specimen was CD4+ T cells sorted from PBMCs, collected 15 days after the yellow fever booster vaccination. Receptor source: a man aged 18 to 29 who received the YFV17D yellow fever vaccine. The CDR3 runs from the conserved cysteine through the conserved F or W. The order of the fields is D gene, J gene, V gene, CDR3 protein. D genes are given only for firm matches.

-,TRBJ2-3,TRBV7-8,CASSFRGVFTDTQYF
TRBD2,TRBJ2-5,TRBV7-2,CASSFPLGGSETQYF
TRBD2,TRBJ2-1,TRBV6-2/TRBV6-3,CASSYLPGGTNEQFF
-,TRBJ2-4,TRBV7-2,CASSRGVAKNIQYF
-,TRBJ1-2,TRBV29-1,CSVEHYYGYTF
-,TRBJ1-2,TRBV5-5,CASTQWGFHGYTF
-,TRBJ1-3,TRBV13,CASSHRDGNTIYF
-,TRBJ1-2,TRBV9,CASSVERGGGYTF
TRBD1,TRBJ2-3,TRBV14,CASSQLQGDTQYF
-,TRBJ1-1,TRBV18,CASSPRTQTVGEKAFF
-,TRBJ1-2,TRBV12-3/TRBV12-4,CASSRRDGLRDGYTF
TRBD1,TRBJ2-1,TRBV4-3,CASSLGTGWLIEQFF
-,TRBJ1-4,TRBV6-5,CASSLSYRGEKLFF
-,TRBJ1-1,TRBV20-1,CSARGPGATEAFF
-,TRBJ2-1,TRBV14,CASSQAVGRSSSYNEQFF
-,TRBJ1-4,TRBV12-3/TRBV12-4,CASSPDRANEKLFF